A single sample is the source of the 5 T cell receptor beta chains below, sequenced in a study of cytomegalovirus exposure and HLA in healthy donors. Both 60 Vbeta primers and 13 Jbeta primers went into the PCR. TCRdb keeps only in-frame clones here, not all; method: immunoSEQ multiplex PCR. The sample has 200,000 to 300,000 clones; approximately 81% are singletons. The sample was PBMCs. Source of these receptors: a girl aged 2-10 years in good health and CMV-seronegative.

The chain links TRBV7-9 to TRBJ1-2, with D perhaps TRBD1 (6 bases). The V gene's germline CDR1 is SEHNR and CDR2 FQNEAQ (reference sequence). This CDR3 comprises 15 residues. Trimming pared 4 bases from V and 6 bases from J, leaving 18 bases between. DNA of the CDR3: TGTGCCAGCAGCTCTCCGGAGTGGGGGCTGAATGGCTACACCTTC. It specifies CASSSPEWGLNGYTF.

The V call is TRBV9, the J call TRBJ2-3, with D uncertain. The V end lost 4 bases, the J end lost 3 bases, and 3 bases lay between the germline ends. This CDR3 comprises 11 residues. Germline lookup yields CDR1 SGDLS and CDR2 YYNGEE. Written as DNA, the CDR3 is TGTGCCAGCAGCTTAACAGATACGCAGTATTTT. As protein: CASSLTDTQYF.

As to this clone: No conserved phenylalanine or tryptophan is present at the end of the CDR3, so a read error is the likely explanation. CDR3 region: CASSDRGYLNTEAFL. The CDR3 DNA reads TGCGCCAGCAGCGACAGGGGATACCTGAACACTGAAGCTTTCCTT. J is TRBJ1-1 and V is TRBV5-1; 8 bases map to TRBD1. This CDR3 contains 15 residues. After removal of 4 bases from V and 0 bases from J, the junction contained 5 bases not matched to a gene. CDR1 and CDR2 from the germline V gene are SGHRS and YFSETQ.

The V gene is TRBV7-9, the J gene TRBJ1-5; 7 bases map to TRBD1. Losses at the gene ends were 6 bases for V and 3 bases for J; bases not matched to a gene: 5. This CDR3 is 14 amino acids long. Germline assignment: CDR1 SEHNR and CDR2 FQNEAQ (reference sequence). CDR3 in amino acids: CASSVGGPNQPQHF. The DNA of the CDR3 is TGTGCCAGCAGTGTAGGGGGCCCCAATCAGCCCCAGCATTTT.

The rearrangement links TRBV5-1 to TRBJ2-5; TRBD2 agrees at 7 bases. V was pared by 0 bases and J by 2 bases, with 4 bases of the junction left unmatched. CDR1 is SGHRS, CDR2 YFSETQ, per germline. The CDR3 length is 15 residues. CDR3 coding DNA: TGCGCCAGCAGCTTGGGGCTAGCGGAGCAAGAGACCCAGTACTTC. It codes for CASSLGLAEQETQYF.